This T cell receptor beta chain was captured in a study of T cell repertoires in cytomegalovirus infection. TCRdb re-called the reads through MiXCR, storing one row per CDR3 protein. The sample carries 750,000 to 950,000 distinct CDR3 sequences, 25% to 30% recorded once. About this clonotype: Antigen: not known.

Germline assignment: CDR1 MRHNA and CDR2 SNTAGT. The CDR3 contains 16 residues. Unmatched junction bases numbered 4, after V lost 3 bases and J lost 4 bases. This clonotype originated in a human donor in good health (CMV status not recorded). Some clones in this sample may be carry-over from other donors' samples. The source was cultured CD8+ T cells from PBMCs, collected from culture after CMV antigen stimulation. V usage is TRBV6-4 and J usage is TRBJ2-1, with 12 bases that match TRBD2. The CDR3 DNA reads TGTGCCAGCAGTGAAACTAGCGGGGGGACTTACAATGAGCAGTTCTTC. This encodes CASSETSGGTYNEQFF.